The TCR beta chain described here comes from a study of blood T cell repertoires in COVID-19. Study details: Samples representing acute and convalescent COVID-19 were sourced from the United States, Italy and Spain. T cells, B-cell-depleted T cells, or PBMCs provided the cDNA or gDNA that served as material.

Germline CDR1 reads MNHEY; CDR2 reads SVGAGI. V shed 2 bases, J shed 3 bases, and the junction held 6 bases outside the gene matches. The CDR3 is 16 residues long. Patients in Seattle were enrolled during active infection, then followed longitudinally. Authors' analysis steps: For nucleated cells, counts were estimated from reference gene primer amplification. Using immunoSEQ multiplex PCR, the repertoire was profiled, and TCRdb retains in-frame clones only, with some absent. V and J calls and clone size are copied from that table; D and trimming were computed from the DNA. Among some 310,000 clones listed, 85% to 90% were seen once.

The chain has TRBV6-5 and TRBJ2-3, with TRBD2 matching 9 bases. The source is a woman aged 30 to 39 with COVID-19, enrolled during active disease. The sample taken for sequencing was peripheral blood. The chain's CDR3 is CASSYQPGLATDTQYF. The CDR3 DNA follows: TGTGCCAGCAGTTACCAGCCGGGACTAGCAACAGATACGCAGTATTTT.